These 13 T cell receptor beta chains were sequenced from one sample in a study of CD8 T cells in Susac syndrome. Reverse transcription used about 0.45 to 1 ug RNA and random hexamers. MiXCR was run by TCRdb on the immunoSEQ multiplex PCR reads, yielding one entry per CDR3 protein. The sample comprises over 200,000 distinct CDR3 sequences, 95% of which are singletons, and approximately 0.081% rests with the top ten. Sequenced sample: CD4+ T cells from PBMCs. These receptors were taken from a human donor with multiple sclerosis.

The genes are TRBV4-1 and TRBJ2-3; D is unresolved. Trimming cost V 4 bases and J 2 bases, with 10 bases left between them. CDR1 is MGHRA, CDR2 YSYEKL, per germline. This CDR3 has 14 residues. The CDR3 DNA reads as TGCGCCAGCAGCCGGACGACACCCACAGATACGCAGTATTTT. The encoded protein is CASSRTTPTDTQYF.

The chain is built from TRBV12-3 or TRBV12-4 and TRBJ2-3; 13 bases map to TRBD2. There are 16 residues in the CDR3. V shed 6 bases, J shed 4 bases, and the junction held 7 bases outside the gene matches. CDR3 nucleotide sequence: TGTGCCAGCAGCCGGACTAGCGGGGGAGAGGCAGATACGCAGTATTTT. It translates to CASSRTSGGEADTQYF.

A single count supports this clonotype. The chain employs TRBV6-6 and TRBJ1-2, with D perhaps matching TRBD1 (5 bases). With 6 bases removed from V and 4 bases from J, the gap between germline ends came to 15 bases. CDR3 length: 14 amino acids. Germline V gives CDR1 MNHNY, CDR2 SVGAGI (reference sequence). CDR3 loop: CASSVRRAAYGYTF. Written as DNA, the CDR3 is TGTGCCAGCAGCGTACGCAGGGCGGCCTATGGCTACACCTTC.

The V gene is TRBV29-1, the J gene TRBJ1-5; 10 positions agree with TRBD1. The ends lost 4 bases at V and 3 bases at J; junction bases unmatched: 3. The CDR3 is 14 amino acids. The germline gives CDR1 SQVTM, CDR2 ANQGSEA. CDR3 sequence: CSVGTGGLNQPQHF. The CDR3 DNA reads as TGCAGCGTTGGGACAGGGGGTCTCAATCAGCCCCAGCATTTT. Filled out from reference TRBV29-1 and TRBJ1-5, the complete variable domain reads SAVISQKPSRDICQRGTSLTIQCQVDSQVTMMFWYRQQPGQSLTLIATANQGSEATYESGFVIDKFPISRPNLTFSTLTVSNMSPEDSSIYLCSVGTGGLNQPQHFGDGTRLSIL.

CDR3 residues: CASSQDVGSLYF. The CDR3 bases are TGTGCCAGCAGCCAAGATGTAGGGTCGCTATATTTT. The rearrangement uses TRBV14 and TRBJ1-3; D is undetermined. The CDR3 has 12 amino acids. Germline V gives CDR1 SGHDN, CDR2 FVKESK. V shed 0 bases and J shed 14 bases, with 11 bases lying between them.

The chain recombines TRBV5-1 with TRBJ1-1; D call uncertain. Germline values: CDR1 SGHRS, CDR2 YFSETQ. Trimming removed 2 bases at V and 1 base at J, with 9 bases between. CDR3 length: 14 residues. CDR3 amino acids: CASSFRASNTEAFF. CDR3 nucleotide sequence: TGCGCCAGCAGCTTCCGGGCCTCGAACACTGAAGCTTTCTTT.

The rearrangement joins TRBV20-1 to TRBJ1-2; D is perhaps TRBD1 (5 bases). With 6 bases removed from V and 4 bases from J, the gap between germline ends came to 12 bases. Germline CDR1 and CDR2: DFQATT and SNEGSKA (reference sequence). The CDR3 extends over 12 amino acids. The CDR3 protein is CSAPSGSYGYTF. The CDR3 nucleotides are TGCAGTGCCCCCTCAGGGTCCTATGGCTACACCTTC.

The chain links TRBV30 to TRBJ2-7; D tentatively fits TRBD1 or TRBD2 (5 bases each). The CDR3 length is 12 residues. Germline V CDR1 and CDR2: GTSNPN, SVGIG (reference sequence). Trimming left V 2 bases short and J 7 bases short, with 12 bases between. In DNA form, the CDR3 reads TGTGCCTGGAGTCTGGGGGTTGGGGAGCAGTACTTC. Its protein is CAWSLGVGEQYF.

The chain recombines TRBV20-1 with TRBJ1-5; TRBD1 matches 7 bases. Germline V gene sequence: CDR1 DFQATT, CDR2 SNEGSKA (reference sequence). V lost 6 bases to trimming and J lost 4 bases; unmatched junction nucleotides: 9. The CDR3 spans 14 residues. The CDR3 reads CSATGTDINQPQHF. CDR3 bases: TGCAGTGCAACCGGGACAGACATTAATCAGCCCCAGCATTTT.

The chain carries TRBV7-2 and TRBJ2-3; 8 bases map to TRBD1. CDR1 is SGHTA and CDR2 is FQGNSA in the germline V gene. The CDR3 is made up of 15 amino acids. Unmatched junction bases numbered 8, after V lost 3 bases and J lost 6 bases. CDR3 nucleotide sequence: TGTGCCAGCAGCTTCACCACAGGGGGGTGGGATACGCAGTATTTT. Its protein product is CASSFTTGGWDTQYF.

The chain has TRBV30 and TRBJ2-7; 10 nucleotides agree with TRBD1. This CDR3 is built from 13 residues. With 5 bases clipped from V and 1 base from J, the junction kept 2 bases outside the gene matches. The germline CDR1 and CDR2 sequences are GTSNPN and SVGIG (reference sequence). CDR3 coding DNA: TGTGCCTGGGGGACAGGGGCGTCCTACGAGCAGTACGTC. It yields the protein CAWGTGASYEQYV.

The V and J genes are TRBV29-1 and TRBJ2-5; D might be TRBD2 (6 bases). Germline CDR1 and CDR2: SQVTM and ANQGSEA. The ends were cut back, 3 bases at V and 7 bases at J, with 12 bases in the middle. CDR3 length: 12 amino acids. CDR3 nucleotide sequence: TGCAGCGTTGAGCGGGAACTGGGGACCCAGTACTTC. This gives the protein CSVERELGTQYF.

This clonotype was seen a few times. The CDR3 region has the DNA TGCAGCGTTGGTCTCAGGGGAACTGAAGCTTTCTTT. Its protein is CSVGLRGTEAFF. This chain joins TRBV29-1 and TRBJ1-1; D might be TRBD1 (6 bases). This CDR3 region has 12 residues. Trimming took off 4 bases at V and 5 bases at J, with 11 bases between the two ends. Per the germline V gene, CDR1 is SQVTM and CDR2 is ANQGSEA.